This TCR beta chain was profiled in a study of Ad26.COV2.S vaccination and SARS-CoV-2 variants. Whole-study context: Once or twice, 56 days apart, Ad26.COV2.S was delivered intramuscularly. Findings and limits, study-wide: Placebo recipients showed lower spike-specific TCR breadth than vaccinees. Researchers reported similar non-spike TCR breadth in vaccine and placebo recipients.

The protocol was immunoSEQ multiplex PCR, while the TCRdb copy is restricted to in-frame clones and leaves out a portion. The sample records around 450,000 clones, approximately 92% being singletons. Regarding this clone: Its antigen remains unknown.

As to treatment: about 20 received Ad26.COV2.S at low or high dose, single or two shots; 5 received placebo; per-sample allocation not given. The samples were gathered on day 63 after the first injection of vaccine or placebo. The origin of this receptor is a person aged 18 to 59 who received the Ad26.COV2.S COVID-19 vaccine or a placebo. Sequencing was performed on peripheral blood, taken in a trial of Ad26.COV2.S vaccine versus placebo.

The CDR3 DNA follows: TGTGCCAGCGACGACCGACTAGCGGGAAAAGCCTACGAGCAGTACTTC. It encodes CASDDRLAGKAYEQYF. J is TRBJ2-7 and V is TRBV6-4; 11 nucleotides align to TRBD2. The V gene's germline CDR1 is MRHNA and CDR2 SNTAGT. V was clipped by 8 bases and J by 2 bases; unmatched bases: 11. The CDR3 spans 16 residues.